This TCR beta chain was recorded in a study of blood T cell repertoires in COVID-19. Study-level background: COVID-19 samples, acute and convalescent, were from the United States, Italy and Spain. Nucleic acid was either cDNA or gDNA, and it came from T cells, B-cell-depleted T cells, or PBMCs.

In the original processing: The authors estimated nucleated cell counts from reference gene primer amplification. Clones were sequenced by immunoSEQ multiplex PCR, and TCRdb holds only the in-frame ones, with some missing. The DNA was the basis for D and trimming; V, J and clone size are from that table. The profile shows 350,000 or so clones, about 87% of them singletons. One Seattle source followed patients from active infection through their disease course. V lost 3 bases and J lost 5, with 14 bases in between. The CDR3 has 15 residues. Germline CDR1 and CDR2: SEHNR and FQNEAQ (reference sequence).

This receptor was obtained from a young woman with COVID-19, enrolled during active disease. The source material was peripheral blood. The rearrangement joins TRBV7-9 to TRBJ2-1; D might be TRBD1 (5 bases). The DNA for the CDR3 is TGTGCCAGCAGCTTCCGTCAGCGCAGGGACAATGAGCAGTTCTTC. It specifies CASSFRQRRDNEQFF.